This entry lists 19 T cell receptor beta chains sequenced from one sample in a study of cytomegalovirus exposure and HLA in healthy donors (dated by TCRdb to 2016 to 2017). The library came from the immunoSEQ multiplex PCR assay. For the multiplex PCR, a mixture combining 60 forward primers for TCR Vbeta segments and 13 reverse primers for TCR Jbeta segments was used. The clones in this table, taken by TCRdb from immuneACCESS, are in-frame only. Not every clone is retained; where verified, under half of the shortfall comes from an unresolved V gene, and the cause of the rest is unknown. Here the sample has over 150,000 clones; around 77% occur a single time. The top ten clones comprise 3.7% of the sample. Source material: PBMCs. The source is a man between 25 and 39 years old in good health and CMV-seropositive.

The chain recombines TRBV27 with TRBJ2-3, with 8 bases that match TRBD2. Germline trimming cut 4 bases from V and 3 bases from J; bases unmatched to any gene: 9. The CDR3 spans 16 residues. From germline, CDR1 is MNHEY and CDR2 SMNVEV (reference sequence). The CDR3 here is CASSSTTSAKTDTQYF. The CDR3 nucleotides are TGTGCCAGCAGTTCTACGACTAGCGCCAAAACAGATACGCAGTATTTT.

Written as DNA, the CDR3 is TGTGCCAGCAGCCCCCCGACAGGGGATTTCCTGAACACTGAAGCTTTCTTT. This encodes CASSPPTGDFLNTEAFF. The rearrangement links TRBV7-2 to TRBJ1-1; 8 bases agree with TRBD1. The V gene's germline CDR1 is SGHTA and CDR2 FQGNSA. The CDR3 runs 17 residues. The junction had 11 bases not matched to a gene; V was cut back by 5 bases and J by 0 bases.

This chain uses TRBV2 with TRBJ2-7; 9 bases align to TRBD1. With V trimmed by 6 bases and J by 0 bases, 21 bases remained unmatched. The CDR3 has 20 amino acids. In germline, CDR1 is SNHLY, CDR2 FYNNEI. The CDR3 bases are TGTGCCAGCAGACAAATGACTGGAAAGAAAGGGACAGGGAGCTCCTACGAGCAGTACTTC. Translation gives CASRQMTGKKGTGSSYEQYF.

The rearrangement links TRBV5-1 to TRBJ1-2, with TRBD1 matching over 8 bases. V lost 5 bases to trimming and J lost 1 base; unmatched junction nucleotides: 7. In germline, CDR1 is SGHRS, CDR2 YFSETQ. The CDR3 is 15 residues long. The CDR3 DNA follows: TGCGCCAGCAGACCCGGGACAGGCTTTAACTATGGCTACACCTTC. Amino acids: CASRPGTGFNYGYTF.

The chain uses TRBV7-2 and TRBJ2-1; maybe TRBD2 (6 bases). This CDR3 has 15 amino acids. Germline CDR1 reads SGHTA; CDR2 reads FQGNSA. The V end was cut by 5 bases, the J end by 10 bases, with 21 bases between. This chain's CDR3 is CASSPLGRHAGEQFF. In nucleotides, the CDR3 is TGTGCCAGCAGCCCACTAGGGAGGCATGCAGGCGAGCAGTTCTTC.

Note on this clone: The junction and the germline gene differ at one end; a read error may be behind it. The chain uses TRBV10-3 and TRBJ1-2; D might be TRBD1 (5 bases). The CDR3 extends over 13 amino acids. From germline, CDR1 is ENHRY and CDR2 SYGVKD. In DNA, the CDR3 is TGTGCCATCAATGAGGGGCGTCAAGACGGCTACACCTTC. The encoded protein is CAINEGRQDGYTF.

The CDR3 is CAHRGLGTEAFF. In DNA, the CDR3 is TGTGCACACAGGGGTTTGGGCACTGAAGCTTTCTTT. The V gene is TRBV30, the J gene TRBJ1-1, with 7 bases that match TRBD1. Germline V gene data show CDR1 as GTSNPN and CDR2 as SVGIG (reference sequence). The CDR3 has 12 residues.

V gene TRBV10-3 combines with J gene TRBJ2-7; a weak D match, TRBD2 (6 bases). CDR1 is ENHRY, CDR2 SYGVKD, per germline. The CDR3 consists of 15 residues. Deletions cut 4 bases from V and 1 base from J, with 14 bases between. The CDR3 is CAISGIAEESYEQYF. Here the CDR3 DNA reads TGTGCCATCAGTGGGATAGCGGAGGAATCCTACGAGCAGTACTTC.

V is TRBV5-4 and J is TRBJ1-2; TRBD1 matches 10 bases. Trimming removed 3 bases from V and 3 bases from J; junction bases left unmatched: 2. The CDR3 is made up of 14 amino acids. The germline V gene encodes CDR1 SGHNT and CDR2 YYREEE (reference sequence). The CDR3 spells CASSWTGGHYGYTF. DNA for the CDR3: TGTGCCAGCAGCTGGACAGGGGGTCACTATGGCTACACCTTC.

The rearrangement uses TRBV19 and TRBJ1-5; 7 bases match TRBD1. The V gene's germline CDR1 is LNHDA and CDR2 SQIVND (reference sequence). The CDR3 totals 14 residues. The V and J ends lost 3 bases and 5 bases, in that order; junction bases with no gene match: 4. For the CDR3, the DNA is TGTGCCAGTAGTATGGGGACAGACTATCAGCCCCAGCATTTT. Protein: CASSMGTDYQPQHF. Based on the CDR3 plus reference TRBV19 and TRBJ1-5, the full variable domain is DGGITQSPKYLFRKEGQNVTLSCEQNLNHDAMYWYRQDPGQGLRLIYYSQIVNDFQKGDIAEGYSVSREKKESFPLTVTSAQKNPTAFYLCASSMGTDYQPQHFGDGTRLSIL.

The CDR3 nucleotides are TGTGCCAGCAGTGTTAGCGGGGGGGCCGCCGGGGAGCTGTTTTTT. Its protein product is CASSVSGGAAGELFF. The chain links TRBV7-6 to TRBJ2-2; 11 bases match TRBD2. CDR3 length equals 15 residues. The V and J ends lost 6 bases and 6 bases, in that order; junction bases with no gene match: 6. The germline V gene encodes CDR1 SGHVS and CDR2 FNYEAQ.

This clone was picked up one time. This sequence joins TRBV12-5 and TRBJ2-1, with D tentatively TRBD2 (5 bases). With 6 bases removed from V and 9 bases from J, the gap between germline ends came to 15 bases. CDR3 length equals 13 residues. Germline CDR1 reads LGHNT; CDR2 reads FRNRAP. The CDR3 here is CASGFEIGGEQFF. The CDR3 bases are TGTGCTAGTGGGTTCGAAATTGGAGGTGAGCAGTTCTTC.

This clone appeared a few times. This rearrangement joins TRBV29-1 to TRBJ1-5; 7 nucleotides align to TRBD1. The CDR3 is 13 amino acids. V trimming: 6 bases; J trimming: 3 bases; junction bases outside the gene matches: 5. CDR1 and CDR2 (germline): SQVTM, ANQGSEA. In nucleotides, the CDR3 is TGCAGCGTCGCGACAGGGCTCAATCAGCCCCAGCATTTT. This sequence encodes CSVATGLNQPQHF. Looking up the rest from reference TRBV29-1 and TRBJ1-5 gives the full variable domain: SAVISQKPSRDICQRGTSLTIQCQVDSQVTMMFWYRQQPGQSLTLIATANQGSEATYESGFVIDKFPISRPNLTFSTLTVSNMSPEDSSIYLCSVATGLNQPQHFGDGTRLSIL.

This rearrangement joins TRBV28 to TRBJ1-5, with 7 bases identical to TRBD1. The CDR3 totals 13 residues. The junction had 4 bases not matched to a gene; V was cut back by 6 bases and J by 5 bases. CDR1 is MDHEN, CDR2 SYDVKM, per germline. The CDR3 is CASRGQVHQPQHF. CDR3 nucleotides: TGTGCCAGCAGAGGACAGGTTCATCAGCCCCAGCATTTT.

J is TRBJ2-2 and V is TRBV4-1, with 9 bases aligning to TRBD1. J was trimmed by 3 bases and V by 0 bases; bases with no gene match: 11. The CDR3 covers 19 residues. Germline V gives CDR1 MGHRA, CDR2 YSYEKL. For the CDR3, the DNA is TGCGCCAGCAGCCAAGATCACTATCGGACAGGGGTTGACACCGGGGAGCTGTTTTTT. The encoded protein is CASSQDHYRTGVDTGELFF.

The rearrangement uses TRBV7-9 and TRBJ1-6; D may be TRBD1 (5 bases). Trimming pared 2 bases from V and 8 bases from J, leaving 10 bases between. CDR1 SEHNR and CDR2 FQNEAQ come from the germline V gene (reference sequence). The CDR3 runs to 14 residues. The CDR3 sequence: CASSLSGMDSPLHF. CDR3 in DNA: TGTGCCAGCAGCTTATCAGGGATGGATTCACCCCTCCACTTT.

J is TRBJ2-3 and V is TRBV7-2, with unresolved D. The CDR3 extends over 13 amino acids. Trimming took off 10 bases at V and 2 bases at J, with 13 bases between the two ends. Germline CDR1 and CDR2: SGHTA and FQGNSA. CDR3 sequence (DNA): TGTGCCATCCCCGCAGAATACACAGATACGCAGTATTTT. It specifies CAIPAEYTDTQYF.

Of note for this clone: Other DNA sequences within the sample encode an identical CDR3. The CDR3 here is CASSQHGEGGVNTGELFF. The CDR3 coding sequence is TGCGCCAGCAGCCAGCATGGAGAGGGAGGAGTGAACACCGGGGAGCTGTTTTTT. The rearrangement joins TRBV5-1 to TRBJ2-2, with a tentative D call TRBD2 (6 bases). The V end was cut by 4 bases, the J end by 1 base, with 20 bases between. Germline V gene lookup returns CDR1 SGHRS and CDR2 YFSETQ. The CDR3 sequence is 18 residues long. Variable domain in full (rest from reference TRBV5-1 and TRBJ2-2): KAGVTQTPRYLIKTRGQQVTLSCSPISGHRSVSWYQQTPGQGLQFLFEYFSETQRNKGNFPGRFSGRQFSNSRSEMNVSTLELGDSALYLCASSQHGEGGVNTGELFFGEGSRLTVL.

This clone was counted only a few times. This chain uses TRBV30 with TRBJ2-1; D is uncertain. Germline V CDR1 and CDR2: GTSNPN, SVGIG (reference sequence). V lost 2 bases, J lost 10 bases, and 9 bases lay in between. The CDR3 sequence is 11 residues long. CDR3 bases: TGTGCCTGGAGTAAAGCTTGGGAGCAGTTCTTC. It encodes CAWSKAWEQFF.